This T cell receptor (beta chain) was sequenced for a study of blood T cell repertoires in COVID-19. Study-level information: Nucleic acid was either cDNA or gDNA, and it came from T cells, B-cell-depleted T cells, or PBMCs.

Clones were sequenced by immunoSEQ multiplex PCR, and TCRdb holds only the in-frame ones, with some missing. The data show under 75,000 clones, 80% to 90% seen once. This clone was seen more than once but under ten times. This CDR3 has 15 residues. Trimming left V 0 bases short and J 4 bases short, with 10 bases between. The V gene's germline CDR1 is LGHNA and CDR2 YNFKEQ. This clonotype was obtained from a human donor in a cohort sampled during active COVID-19. This chain uses TRBV4-2 with TRBJ1-5; D is perhaps TRBD1 (5 bases). Sequencing used peripheral blood. CDR3 coding DNA: TGTGCCAGCAGCCAAGATGCCGGGGGGAATCAGCCCCAGCATTTT. Its protein product is CASSQDAGGNQPQHF.